Below, 20 T cell receptor beta chains from the same sample are listed, as sequenced in a study of T cells after yellow fever vaccination. TCRdb recomputed calls from the 5' RACE reads with MiXCR, one row per CDR3 protein. The data contain 60,000 to 85,000 distinct CDR3 sequences, more than 5.5% of them singletons. Material: CD8+ T cells sorted from PBMCs, obtained 5 days after the first yellow fever vaccination. The source is a man between 18 and 35 years old who received the YFV17D yellow fever vaccine.

The chain combines TRBV15 with TRBJ1-5; a weak D match, TRBD1 (5 bases). V lost 0 bases and J lost 5, with 8 bases in between. CDR1 is LNHNV, CDR2 YYDKDF, per germline (reference sequence). The CDR3 has 14 amino acids. The DNA for the CDR3 is TGTGCCACCAGCAGAGATTCCAGGGATCAGCCCCAGCATTTT. This encodes CATSRDSRDQPQHF.

This clonotype turned up a few times. This sequence joins TRBV11-2 and TRBJ2-2, with D possibly TRBD1 on 6 matching bases. Germline V gene sequence: CDR1 SGHAT, CDR2 FQNNGV. V was clipped by 8 bases and J by 4 bases, with 14 bases between them. This CDR3 is 14 amino acids long. The CDR3 DNA follows: TGTGCCAGCGGGGGCATAAGTGGCACCGGGGAGCTGTTTTTT. Translating gives CASGGISGTGELFF.

The chain uses TRBV12-5 and TRBJ2-5, with D possibly TRBD1 on 6 matching bases. There are 13 residues in the CDR3. Trimming stripped 4 bases from V and 5 bases from J, with 11 bases between. Germline loops: CDR1 LGHNT, CDR2 FRNRAP. The CDR3 here is CASGSGGWETQYF. In DNA form, the CDR3 reads TGTGCTAGTGGTTCTGGGGGCTGGGAGACCCAGTACTTC.

This clonotype was detected ten times or more. This chain joins TRBV7-8 and TRBJ2-5; unclear D gene. There are 12 residues in the CDR3. CDR1 is SGHVS, CDR2 FQNEAQ, per germline. The V end lost 5 bases, the J end lost 5 bases, and 9 bases lay between the germline ends. CDR3 DNA: TGTGCCAGCAGCCTAGGAGCGGAGACCCAGTACTTC. It is translated as CASSLGAETQYF.

This clonotype showed up just a few times. For the CDR3, the DNA is TGTGCCAGCAGCCGGAGGGGGGTTAAGGGCAATGAGCAGTTCTTC. It is translated as CASSRRGVKGNEQFF. The V gene is TRBV6-2 or TRBV6-3, the J gene TRBJ2-1; D tentatively fits TRBD1 or TRBD2 (6 bases each). V was shortened by 6 bases and J by 6 bases, with 18 bases between the two germline ends. CDR3 length: 15 amino acids. Germline lookup yields CDR1 MNHEY and CDR2 SVGEGT.

Ten or more counts support this clonotype. This chain connects TRBV6-4 to TRBJ2-1, with 10 nucleotides matching TRBD2. CDR3 length: 15 residues. Germline-derived CDR1 and CDR2 are MRHNA and SNTAGT. The ends lost 5 bases at V and 8 bases at J; junction bases unmatched: 9. Written as DNA, the CDR3 is TGTGCCAGCAGTAAAAGCGGGGGGGCAATGGATGAGCAGTTCTTC. Its translation is CASSKSGGAMDEQFF.

This clonotype was detected a few times. The rearrangement links TRBV2 to TRBJ2-1, with D perhaps TRBD1 (6 bases). The CDR3 runs 12 residues. CDR1 SNHLY and CDR2 FYNNEI come from the germline V gene. Trimming stripped 6 bases from V and 7 bases from J, with 10 bases between. The CDR3 sequence is CASRNRVNEQFF. CDR3 nucleotide sequence: TGTGCCAGCAGAAACAGGGTGAATGAGCAGTTCTTC.

This chain links TRBV7-2 with TRBJ1-1, with a possible D match to TRBD1 (5 bases). Trimming left V 4 bases short and J 3 bases short, with 21 bases between. Germline V gives CDR1 SGHTA, CDR2 FQGNSA. The CDR3 is 17 residues long. The CDR3 coding sequence is TGTGCCAGCAGCTACGGCCCCTGGCGGGGGGAGGACACTGAAGCTTTCTTT. Amino acids: CASSYGPWRGEDTEAFF.

This clonotype is labeled as medium-sized (0.01 to 0.1%). The rearrangement links TRBV7-9 to TRBJ2-5, with 11 bases matching TRBD2. The CDR3 contains 16 residues. The V and J ends lost 3 bases and 3 bases, in that order; junction bases with no gene match: 6. The germline V gene has CDR1 SEHNR and CDR2 FQNEAQ (reference sequence). CDR3 sequence reads: CASSFGTSGGEETQYF. The CDR3, as DNA: TGTGCCAGCAGCTTCGGAACTAGCGGGGGAGAAGAGACCCAGTACTTC.

The sample holds a few counts of this clonotype. The rearrangement joins TRBV7-9 to TRBJ1-1; a possible D gene is TRBD1 (5 bases). Trimming removed 5 bases from V and 3 bases from J, with 13 bases in between. Per germline, CDR1 SEHNR and CDR2 FQNEAQ (reference sequence). The CDR3 has 14 amino acids. CDR3 residues: CASSPTDRDTEAFF. CDR3 in DNA: TGTGCCAGCAGCCCGACTGACAGAGACACTGAAGCTTTCTTT. The complete variable domain, with remaining parts taken from reference TRBV7-9 and TRBJ1-1, reads DTGVSQNPRHKITKRGQNVTFRCDPISEHNRLYWYRQTLGQGPEFLTYFQNEAQLEKSRLLSDRFSAERPKGSFSTLEIQRTEQGDSAMYLCASSPTDRDTEAFFGQGTRLTVV.

This clonotype was recorded many times. One junction end does not reproduce the germline sequence, and a read error may be involved. This chain uses TRBV29-1 with TRBJ2-2; 7 bases agree with TRBD1. Germline loops: CDR1 SQVTM, CDR2 ANQGSEA. The CDR3 covers 16 residues. The DNA for the CDR3 is TGCAGCGTTGGGGAGACAGGGATTTCGAAAACCGGGGAGCTGTTTTTT. This gives the protein CSVGETGISKTGELFF.

In its sample, this clonotype was seen many times. The V and J genes are TRBV28 and TRBJ1-5; D is uncertain. V lost 5 bases to trimming and J lost 4 bases, with 18 bases between them. The CDR3 covers 16 residues. The germline V gene encodes CDR1 MDHEN and CDR2 SYDVKM. The CDR3 DNA sequence: TGTGCCAGCAGTAGAAGGCAGCCCCTTTCTAATCAGCCCCAGCATTTT. It yields the protein CASSRRQPLSNQPQHF. Supplemented by reference TRBV28 and TRBJ1-5, the full variable domain reads DVKVTQSSRYLVKRTGEKVFLECVQDMDHENMFWYRQDPGLGLRLIYFSYDVKMKEKGDIPEGYSVSREKKERFSLILESASTNQTSMYLCASSRRQPLSNQPQHFGDGTRLSIL.

In its sample, this clonotype was seen a few times. The chain employs TRBV4-3 and TRBJ1-5, with D unresolved. The germline V gene has CDR1 LGHNA and CDR2 YSLEER. Deletions cut 0 bases from V and 6 bases from J, with 9 bases between. The CDR3 is made up of 14 amino acids. CDR3 protein: CASSQDWGIQPQHF. DNA for the CDR3: TGCGCCAGCAGCCAAGATTGGGGAATTCAGCCCCAGCATTTT.

In its sample, this clonotype was seen a few times. The chain couples TRBV12-3 or TRBV12-4 to TRBJ2-5; TRBD1 agrees at 8 bases. The CDR3 is 17 amino acids. The V segment lost 3 bases and the J segment 5 bases; nucleotides outside the gene matches: 14. The CDR3 DNA sequence: TGTGCCAGCAGTTTGGACTCGGGACAGGCAAAGTCGGAGACCCAGTACTTC. This sequence encodes CASSLDSGQAKSETQYF.

This clonotype was seen repeatedly, ten times or more. This chain uses TRBV25-1 with TRBJ1-1; D is undetermined. Germline values: CDR1 MGHDK, CDR2 SYGVNS. V gave up 6 bases and J gave up 3 bases, with 8 bases separating them. This CDR3 comprises 12 residues. CDR3 amino acids: CASRWGYTEAFF. Here the CDR3 DNA reads TGTGCCAGCAGGTGGGGATACACTGAAGCTTTCTTT.

The table lists this clonotype with a few counts. The V gene is TRBV24-1, the J gene TRBJ2-1; TRBD1 might be the D (6 bases). In germline, CDR1 is KGHDR, CDR2 SFDVKD. Trimming took 4 bases from V and 6 from J, leaving 18 bases between them. The CDR3 contains 16 residues. The CDR3 sequence is CATSDTGMGALNEQFF. The CDR3 bases are TGTGCCACCAGTGACACAGGGATGGGGGCCCTCAATGAGCAGTTCTTC.

This clonotype has a handful of counts. This chain connects TRBV2 to TRBJ1-5; no definite D call. Germline V gene data show CDR1 as SNHLY and CDR2 as FYNNEI. The CDR3 extends over 14 amino acids. The ends were cut back, 4 bases at V and 0 bases at J, with 7 bases in the middle. CDR3 DNA sequence: TGTGCCAGCAGTGGGCAGAATAGCAATCAGCCCCAGCATTTT. The encoded protein is CASSGQNSNQPQHF.

J is TRBJ2-2 and V is TRBV24-1; 9 bases line up with TRBD1. This CDR3 comprises 16 residues. CDR1 KGHDR and CDR2 SFDVKD come from the germline V gene. V lost 4 bases, J lost 5 bases, and 7 bases stayed unmatched. The CDR3 sequence is CATSDHDRGGTGELFF. The CDR3 coding sequence is TGTGCCACCAGTGACCACGACAGGGGGGGGACCGGGGAGCTGTTTTTT.

Judged by abundance, this clonotype is medium-sized. An end of the junction does not agree with germline; a read error may underlie this. This chain links TRBV7-6 with TRBJ2-7; tentative D call: TRBD1 (5 bases). Germline CDR1 and CDR2: SGHVS and FNYEAQ. The CDR3 is made up of 14 amino acids. This CDR3 reads CASSLGGTSYEQYF. CDR3 DNA sequence: TGTGCCAGCAGCTTAGGGGGCACGTCCTATGAGCAGTACTTC.

The chain combines TRBV27 with TRBJ2-1; D is possibly TRBD2 (6 bases). Germline V lookup: CDR1 MNHEY, CDR2 SMNVEV (reference sequence). V was cut by 1 base and J by 8 bases, with 15 bases left in between. This CDR3 has 15 residues. The CDR3 region is CASSLWAGRMDEQFF. The CDR3 bases are TGTGCCAGCAGTTTATGGGCAGGGAGGATGGATGAGCAGTTCTTC.